This passage covers 16 T cell receptor beta chains from one sample sequenced in a study of CD8+CD57+ T cells in acquired aplastic anemia. The authors sequenced patients whose flow cytometry had shown CD8+CD57+ cell expansion. Genomic DNA acted as the template from which TCR beta VDJ combination and CDR3 sequence profiling were carried out. TCRdb passed the reads through MiXCR, listing each CDR3 protein once. The table has hundreds of thousands of distinct CDR3 sequences, approximately 33% seen once. The sample taken for sequencing was sorted CD4+, CD8+, or CD8+CD57+ T cells (not recorded which) from PBMCs. The receptor source for this set is a human donor with aplastic anemia.

This chain's CDR3 is CASSFEGQPNSPLHF. The CDR3 region has the DNA TGTGCCAGCAGCTTTGAGGGGCAGCCTAATTCACCCCTCCACTTT. The chain links TRBV5-5 to TRBJ1-6; D possibly corresponds to TRBD1 (5 bases). The CDR3 totals 15 residues. V was clipped by 2 bases and J by 6 bases, with 12 bases between them. In germline, CDR1 is SGHKS, CDR2 YYEKEE (reference sequence).

This clonotype occurred a few times. The V gene is TRBV7-8, the J gene TRBJ1-4, with 7 bases lining up with TRBD1. Trimming at V came to 4 bases and at J to 3 bases, leaving 5 bases not matched to a gene. The CDR3 spans 15 residues. Germline V lookup: CDR1 SGHVS, CDR2 FQNEAQ. Here the CDR3 DNA reads TGTGCCAGCAGCTCCAAGACAGGGCCTAATGAAAAACTGTTTTTT. Translated, it gives CASSSKTGPNEKLFF.

This clonotype was seen repeatedly, ten times or more. The chain employs TRBV2 and TRBJ1-4; a weak D match, TRBD1 (5 bases). Germline-derived CDR1 and CDR2 are SNHLY and FYNNEI. The CDR3 has 14 amino acids. The germline V and J ends were trimmed by 4 bases and 3 bases, with 9 bases remaining between them. The CDR3 loop is CASSVRGANEKLFF. The CDR3 DNA follows: TGTGCCAGCAGTGTCCGGGGCGCTAATGAAAAACTGTTTTTT.

This chain uses TRBV10-3 with TRBJ2-5, with 8 positions matching TRBD1. Trimming cost V 10 bases and J 5 bases; bases outside gene matches: 9. Germline values: CDR1 ENHRY, CDR2 SYGVKD. The CDR3 spans 13 residues. CDR3 amino acids: CASIQGVVETQYF. The CDR3 region has the DNA TGTGCCAGCATACAGGGGGTCGTGGAGACCCAGTACTTC.

This chain links TRBV6-1 with TRBJ1-1; no reliable D call. CDR1 MNHNS and CDR2 SASEGT come from the germline V gene. The length of the CDR3 is 14 residues. The V end lost 6 bases, the J end lost 3 bases, and 14 bases lay between the germline ends. CDR3 region: CASSRYREDTEAFF. The CDR3 DNA is TGTGCCAGCAGCCGCTACCGCGAGGACACTGAAGCTTTCTTT.

The chain employs TRBV9 and TRBJ1-3; 8 bases are a match to TRBD1. J was trimmed by 0 bases and V by 0 bases; bases with no gene match: 11. The V gene's germline CDR1 is SGDLS and CDR2 YYNGEE. The CDR3 loop spans 19 amino acids. This CDR3 is CASSVDLGQASISGNTIYF. CDR3 sequence (DNA): TGTGCCAGCAGCGTAGACTTGGGACAGGCCTCGATCTCTGGAAACACCATATATTTT.

This clonotype was seen a handful of times. The chain joins TRBV7-3 to TRBJ2-3; D is ambiguous. Germline V CDR1 and CDR2: SGHTA, FQGTGA. Trimming removed 5 bases at V and 0 bases at J, with 9 bases between. This CDR3 spans 14 amino acids. The chain's CDR3 is CASSRLGSTDTQYF. CDR3 nucleotides: TGTGCCAGCAGCCGCCTAGGAAGCACAGATACGCAGTATTTT.

Note on this clonotype: This may be a read error, as it is one base from a much larger clone. As DNA, the CDR3 is TGTGCCGGCAGCGTAGACCGGGGCACCTCTACCCAGTACTTC. This encodes CAGSVDRGTSTQYF. The V and J genes are TRBV9 and TRBJ2-5; D may be TRBD1 or TRBD2 (5 bases each). The CDR3 runs to 14 residues. CDR1 is SGDLS and CDR2 is YYNGEE in the germline V gene.

The V gene is TRBV25-1, the J gene TRBJ1-4; 7 bases are shared with TRBD1. Germline V CDR1 and CDR2: MGHDK, SYGVNS. V dropped 8 bases and J dropped 7; count of bases not matched to a gene: 10. The CDR3 length is 14 residues. The CDR3 reads CASGDTGATEKLFF. CDR3 DNA sequence: TGTGCCAGCGGGGATACAGGGGCCACTGAAAAACTGTTTTTT.

This clonotype was seen ten or more times. The CDR3 DNA sequence: TGTGCCAGCAGCTTAAACGAGCAGTACTTC. Amino acids: CASSLNEQYF. The J gene is TRBJ2-7, the V gene TRBV11-2, with unresolved D. V was shortened by 2 bases and J by 5 bases, with 1 base between the two germline ends. Germline assignment: CDR1 SGHAT and CDR2 FQNNGV. The CDR3 runs 10 residues.

This clonotype was found many times. The rearrangement joins TRBV2 to TRBJ2-3, with TRBD1 as a possible D gene (7 bases). This CDR3 contains 15 residues. Per germline, CDR1 SNHLY and CDR2 FYNNEI. V lost 6 bases, J lost 0 bases, and 13 bases lay in between. CDR3 nucleotides: TGTGCCAGCAGCGAACAGGGGACTAGCACAGATACGCAGTATTTT. It specifies CASSEQGTSTDTQYF.

This chain's CDR3 is CASSSRASGHNEQFF. The DNA of the CDR3 is TGTGCCAGCAGCTCAAGGGCTAGCGGGCACAATGAGCAGTTCTTC. The chain combines TRBV7-3 with TRBJ2-1; 8 nucleotides agree with TRBD2. V was pared by 4 bases and J by 5 bases, with 7 bases of the junction left unmatched. Germline CDR1 reads SGHTA; CDR2 reads FQGTGA. The CDR3 runs 15 residues. Full variable domain (missing parts from reference TRBV7-3 and TRBJ2-1): GAGVSQTPSNKVTEKGKYVELRCDPISGHTALYWYRQSLGQGPEFLIYFQGTGAADDSGLPNDRFFAVRPEGSVSTLKIQRTERGDSAVYLCASSSRASGHNEQFFGPGTRLTVL.

This clonotype was counted ten times or more. The chain links TRBV9 to TRBJ1-5; no definite D call. Germline lookup yields CDR1 SGDLS and CDR2 YYNGEE. V was cut by 0 bases and J by 8 bases, with 12 bases left in between. The CDR3 totals 14 residues. The chain's CDR3 is CASSVEPLGKPQHF. The CDR3 DNA sequence: TGTGCCAGCAGCGTAGAACCGCTGGGTAAGCCCCAGCATTTT.

The V call is TRBV2, the J call TRBJ2-7; D gene unclear. CDR1 is SNHLY and CDR2 is FYNNEI in the germline V gene. The CDR3 has 13 amino acids. V lost 10 bases, J lost 3 bases, and 16 bases lay in between. The CDR3 DNA reads as TGTGCCACCAAGCAGGTGATCGGCTACGAGCAGTACGTC. This sequence encodes CATKQVIGYEQYV.

Concerning this clonotype itself: A single base separates this from a much larger clone, so it may be a read error. This sequence joins TRBV7-8 and TRBJ2-7, with D perhaps given as TRBD1 or TRBD2 (5 bases each). Germline loops: CDR1 SGHVS, CDR2 FQNEAQ. The CDR3 runs 18 residues. The CDR3 is CTSSLPLRGGRSSYEQYF. The CDR3 bases are TGTACCAGCAGCTTACCCCTGAGGGGCGGCAGAAGCTCCTACGAGCAGTACTTC.

This clonotype was detected only a few times. This chain uses TRBV19 with TRBJ1-1; 7 positions match TRBD1. The CDR3 extends over 17 amino acids. V trimming: 3 bases; J trimming: 4 bases; junction bases outside the gene matches: 14. Looked up from germline, CDR1 is LNHDA and CDR2 is SQIVND (reference sequence). This chain's CDR3 is CASSIDVGEQGRTEAFF. The CDR3 DNA is TGTGCCAGTAGTATCGATGTTGGGGAACAGGGGCGCACTGAAGCTTTCTTT.